The 16 T cell receptor beta chains given below trace back to one sample, sequenced in a study of cytomegalovirus exposure and HLA in healthy donors. The study ran its PCR with 60 Vbeta and 13 Jbeta primers. Clones were read by immunoSEQ multiplex PCR, and TCRdb kept only the in-frame ones, dropping some. The table has 98,000 or so clones, more than 60% seen once. Sequencing input: PBMCs. These receptors were collected from a human donor in good health.

The genes are TRBV29-1 and TRBJ1-1; D is uncertain. Germline lookup yields CDR1 SQVTM and CDR2 ANQGSEA. Between the trimmed V and J ends, which lost 7 bases and 4 bases, there was a span of 10 bases. The CDR3 extends over 11 amino acids. The CDR3 DNA reads as TGCAGCGCAGGATTATCCACTGAAGCTTTCTTT. Amino acids: CSAGLSTEAFF.

V and J are TRBV6-1 and TRBJ1-1; no reliable D call. V was pared by 3 bases and J by 1 base, with 18 bases between. The CDR3 contains 17 residues. Germline lookup yields CDR1 MNHNS and CDR2 SASEGT. The CDR3: CASSEQTRPYTNTEAFF. DNA of the CDR3: TGTGCCAGCAGTGAGCAGACGAGGCCTTATACGAACACTGAAGCTTTCTTT.

The V gene is TRBV5-1, the J gene TRBJ2-3; 9 bases match TRBD2. The CDR3 loop spans 17 amino acids. Germline CDR1 and CDR2: SGHRS and YFSETQ. Losses at the gene ends were 1 base for V and 0 bases for J; bases not matched to a gene: 6. The CDR3 reads CASSLWASGTSTDTQYF. The CDR3 coding sequence is TGCGCCAGCAGCTTGTGGGCTAGCGGGACTAGCACAGATACGCAGTATTTT. The entire variable domain, with the rest obtained from reference TRBV5-1 and TRBJ2-3, is as follows: KAGVTQTPRYLIKTRGQQVTLSCSPISGHRSVSWYQQTPGQGLQFLFEYFSETQRNKGNFPGRFSGRQFSNSRSEMNVSTLELGDSALYLCASSLWASGTSTDTQYFGPGTRLTVL.

The chain links TRBV10-3 to TRBJ2-1; 14 bases agree with TRBD2. The CDR3 length is 14 residues. Losses at the gene ends were 10 bases for V and 7 bases for J; bases not matched to a gene: 6. The germline V gene encodes CDR1 ENHRY and CDR2 SYGVKD. The CDR3 spells CATGTSGSLNEQFF. The CDR3 coding sequence is TGTGCCACAGGGACTAGCGGGAGTTTGAATGAGCAGTTCTTC.

V gene TRBV12-5 combines with J gene TRBJ2-5; D perhaps matches TRBD1 (7 bases). The germline V gene encodes CDR1 LGHNT and CDR2 FRNRAP. The CDR3 spans 14 residues. V dropped 6 bases and J dropped 5 bases, with 16 bases sitting between them. The CDR3 is CASGQGVGTETQYF. The CDR3 DNA reads TGTGCTAGTGGCCAGGGGGTGGGGACTGAGACCCAGTACTTC.

This clone came up a few times. The chain is built from TRBV7-9 and TRBJ2-7; 10 nucleotides match TRBD1. The V and J ends lost 5 bases and 3 bases, in that order; junction bases with no gene match: 13. This CDR3 has 17 residues. Germline-derived CDR1 and CDR2 are SEHNR and FQNEAQ (reference sequence). CDR3: CASSARNRQGAFYEQYF. CDR3 DNA sequence: TGTGCCAGCAGCGCGCGAAACAGACAGGGGGCGTTCTACGAGCAGTACTTC.

The DNA of the CDR3 is TGTGCCAGCAGTGCAAAGGACAGGGGCCCCAGCACAGATACGCAGTATTTT. It codes for CASSAKDRGPSTDTQYF. The rearrangement uses TRBV6-4 and TRBJ2-3; TRBD1 matches 9 bases. The CDR3 consists of 17 residues. Germline CDR1 reads MRHNA; CDR2 reads SNTAGT. Germline trimming cut 4 bases from V and 0 bases from J; bases unmatched to any gene: 8.

The chain has TRBV27 and TRBJ1-2; 9 positions match TRBD1. This CDR3 contains 17 residues. The germline V gene encodes CDR1 MNHEY and CDR2 SMNVEV (reference sequence). J was trimmed by 9 bases and V by 5 bases; bases with no gene match: 19. In DNA, the CDR3 is TGTGCCAGCAGTCCCCAAAACCGGACAGGGGTCGCCAACTGCTACACCTTC. It yields the protein CASSPQNRTGVANCYTF.

The rearrangement joins TRBV29-1 to TRBJ2-1; 16 bases fit TRBD2. CDR3 size: 17 residues. Germline values: CDR1 SQVTM, CDR2 ANQGSEA. With V trimmed by 6 bases and J by 3 bases, 8 bases remained unmatched. CDR3 nucleotides: TGCAGCGTCCCGGGACTAGCGGGAGGGAGGGTCTACAATGAGCAGTTCTTC. This gives the protein CSVPGLAGGRVYNEQFF.

The chain carries TRBV19 and TRBJ2-5; 7 bases fit TRBD1. This CDR3 region has 15 residues. The germline gives CDR1 LNHDA, CDR2 SQIVND (reference sequence). After removal of 7 bases from V and 3 bases from J, the junction contained 11 bases not matched to a gene. CDR3 bases: TGTGCCAGTAAACCGGGACAGAACGAAAAAGAGACCCAGTACTTC. The encoded protein is CASKPGQNEKETQYF. The complete variable domain, with remaining parts taken from reference TRBV19 and TRBJ2-5, reads DGGITQSPKYLFRKEGQNVTLSCEQNLNHDAMYWYRQDPGQGLRLIYYSQIVNDFQKGDIAEGYSVSREKKESFPLTVTSAQKNPTAFYLCASKPGQNEKETQYFGPGTRLLVL.

This clone was observed a few times. This chain joins TRBV4-3 and TRBJ2-1, with 8 bases matching TRBD2. Germline CDR1 reads LGHNA; CDR2 reads YSLEER. J was trimmed by 5 bases and V by 0 bases; bases with no gene match: 9. The CDR3 totals 17 residues. CDR3 DNA: TGCGCCAGCAGCCAAGATGGGGCGGGAGGCGGCCACAATGAGCAGTTCTTC. Its translation is CASSQDGAGGGHNEQFF.

The chain combines TRBV7-9 with TRBJ1-3; D may be TRBD1 (5 bases). Trimming took off 1 base at V and 1 base at J, with 11 bases between the two ends. Germline V gene sequence: CDR1 SEHNR, CDR2 FQNEAQ (reference sequence). The CDR3 is made up of 16 amino acids. CDR3 sequence (DNA): TGTGCCAGCAGCTTAGTTGGTGCAGGGTCTGGAAACACCATATATTTT. Residues: CASSLVGAGSGNTIYF.

This chain links TRBV23-1 with TRBJ2-2; maybe TRBD1 (6 bases). TRBV23-1 is placed among ORFs of uncertain function. V was trimmed by 0 bases and J by 1 base, leaving 15 bases between them. The CDR3 is made up of 18 amino acids. The CDR3 sequence is CASSQSFLTGRNTGELFF. CDR3 sequence (DNA): TGCGCCAGCAGTCAATCTTTCCTTACAGGGAGGAACACCGGGGAGCTGTTTTTT.

The chain uses TRBV6-1 and TRBJ2-7, with TRBD1 identical over 9 bases. Trimming removed 3 bases from V and 4 bases from J; junction bases left unmatched: 7. The germline CDR1 and CDR2 sequences are MNHNS and SASEGT. CDR3 length equals 15 residues. This CDR3 is CASSEPGTGPYEQYF. CDR3 coding DNA: TGTGCCAGCAGTGAGCCCGGGACAGGGCCATACGAGCAGTACTTC.

This chain connects TRBV6-4 to TRBJ2-1; weak D call: TRBD2 (7 bases). From germline, CDR1 is MRHNA and CDR2 SNTAGT. V was cut by 4 bases and J by 5 bases, with 15 bases left in between. The CDR3 has 15 amino acids. The CDR3 nucleotides are TGTGCCAGCAGTGTGGAGGGGGGGGGCCACAATGAGCAGTTCTTC. This gives the protein CASSVEGGGHNEQFF.

This clone was recorded once. The gene calls are TRBV14 and TRBJ2-7, with TRBD1 matching over 7 bases. This CDR3 is 13 amino acids long. Germline-derived CDR1 and CDR2 are SGHDN and FVKESK. J lost 6 bases, V lost 6 bases, and 8 bases had no gene match. CDR3 in amino acids: CASRATGTGEQYF. In DNA form, the CDR3 reads TGTGCCAGCAGAGCGACAGGGACGGGCGAGCAGTACTTC.